The 18 T cell receptor beta chains below were found in one sample sequenced in a study of T cells in Graves' hyperthyroidism and ophthalmopathy. RNA transcripts provided the source from which TCR beta CDR3 regions were amplified. The TCR CDR3 first-round RT-PCR relied on the HTBI primer set. A single record per CDR3 protein comes from TCRdb applying MiXCR to the multiplex PCR reads. Here the sample spans around 300,000 distinct CDR3 sequences, roughly an eighth being singletons. Sequenced sample: blood. The receptors were gathered from a woman aged 40 to 49 with Graves' ophthalmopathy.

This clonotype has just one count. The chain combines TRBV4-1 with TRBJ1-2, with D perhaps matching TRBD1 (6 bases). The germline CDR1 and CDR2 sequences are MGHRA and YSYEKL. V was cut by 1 base and J by 3 bases, with 12 bases left in between. This CDR3 contains 15 residues. Here the CDR3 reads CASSQARGAHYGYTF. The DNA for the CDR3 is TGCGCCAGCAGCCAAGCTCGGGGGGCTCACTATGGCTACACCTTC.

This clonotype was observed many times. The V call is TRBV7-8, the J call TRBJ2-7; D is uncertain. In germline, CDR1 is SGHVS, CDR2 FQNEAQ. The CDR3 has 17 residues. The germline V and J ends were trimmed by 1 base and 2 bases, with 18 bases remaining between them. This CDR3 is CASSLEGPILHPYEQYF. The CDR3 DNA is TGTGCCAGCAGCTTAGAAGGTCCTATACTCCACCCCTACGAGCAGTACTTC.

The chain recombines TRBV10-3 with TRBJ1-6, with D tentatively TRBD1 (6 bases). The CDR3 is 16 amino acids. The V end was cut by 0 bases, the J end by 7 bases, with 13 bases between. Germline values: CDR1 ENHRY, CDR2 SYGVKD. The CDR3 sequence is CAISESGGRPNSPLHF. CDR3 in DNA: TGTGCCATCAGTGAGTCGGGGGGGCGGCCCAATTCACCCCTCCACTTT.

This clonotype was recorded many times. The chain carries TRBV7-2 and TRBJ1-2; D gene uncertain. The CDR3 covers 13 residues. The ends were cut back, 3 bases at V and 6 bases at J, with 11 bases in the middle. Germline V lookup: CDR1 SGHTA, CDR2 FQGNSA. The CDR3 DNA sequence: TGTGCCAGCAGCTTGGGAAGGGTAGATGGCTACACCTTC. Its translation is CASSLGRVDGYTF.

Ten or more counts support this clonotype. The genes are TRBV7-8 and TRBJ2-1; D is unresolved. The germline V and J ends were trimmed by 6 bases and 9 bases, with 15 bases remaining between them. Germline V CDR1 and CDR2: SGHVS, FQNEAQ. CDR3 size: 13 residues. The DNA for the CDR3 is TGTGCCAGCAGTTCCCGGACGGACGGTGAGCAGTTCTTC. Amino acids: CASSSRTDGEQFF.

This clonotype was detected many times. V usage is TRBV6-5 and J usage is TRBJ2-2; 7 bases line up with TRBD2. Germline V gene sequence: CDR1 MNHEY, CDR2 SVGAGI. The CDR3 loop spans 16 amino acids. V dropped 0 bases and J dropped 3; count of bases not matched to a gene: 4. CDR3 DNA sequence: TGTGCCAGCAGTTACTCGGCGGGAGAGTACACCGGGGAGCTGTTTTTT. This codes for CASSYSAGEYTGELFF.

This clonotype was observed many times. The chain is built from TRBV28 and TRBJ1-2; TRBD1 aligns across 8 bases. CDR3 length: 17 amino acids. With 5 bases clipped from V and 4 bases from J, the junction kept 15 bases outside the gene matches. Germline lookup yields CDR1 MDHEN and CDR2 SYDVKM. CDR3 in DNA: TGTGCCAGCAGTCCCTACCCCCCAGGGGGCGATGGCTATGGCTACACCTTC. Encoded protein: CASSPYPPGGDGYGYTF.

This clonotype has ten or more counts. CDR3 DNA: TGTGCCAGCCACCCCTTAGGCCGGGACCACACTGAAGCTTTCTTT. It yields the protein CASHPLGRDHTEAFF. The chain is built from TRBV28 and TRBJ1-1, with D tentatively TRBD1 (5 bases). Trimming stripped 8 bases from V and 3 bases from J, with 19 bases between. Germline V gene sequence: CDR1 MDHEN, CDR2 SYDVKM. The CDR3 extends over 15 amino acids. The full variable domain, in which reference TRBV28 and TRBJ1-1 provide the parts outside the CDR3, is DVKVTQSSRYLVKRTGEKVFLECVQDMDHENMFWYRQDPGLGLRLIYFSYDVKMKEKGDIPEGYSVSREKKERFSLILESASTNQTSMYLCASHPLGRDHTEAFFGQGTRLTVV.

This clonotype was detected ten times or more. This chain joins TRBV27 and TRBJ2-1; D ambiguous. The germline V gene encodes CDR1 MNHEY and CDR2 SMNVEV (reference sequence). V was clipped by 7 bases and J by 7 bases, with 11 bases between them. The CDR3 covers 12 residues. In nucleotides, the CDR3 is TGTGCCAGCACCACCTATGCTAATGAGCAGTTCTTC. It specifies CASTTYANEQFF.

This clonotype showed up many times. The chain combines TRBV28 with TRBJ1-5; tentative D call: TRBD1 (5 bases). V was pared by 7 bases and J by 2 bases, with 15 bases between. This CDR3 region has 15 residues. The germline V gene has CDR1 MDHEN and CDR2 SYDVKM. CDR3 coding DNA: TGTGCCAGCAACTCGGGCCAGGGAGGCAATCAGCCCCAGCATTTT. It codes for CASNSGQGGNQPQHF.

This clonotype has more than one count but fewer than ten. The genes are TRBV20-1 and TRBJ2-7; the D gene is possibly TRBD2 (6 bases). Germline CDR1 and CDR2: DFQATT and SNEGSKA (reference sequence). V lost 5 bases and J lost 7, with 21 bases in between. The CDR3 runs to 14 residues. The CDR3 coding sequence is TGCAGTGCTGGTCCCTCGGGAGTATTGAGTGAGCAGTACTTC. Translating it yields CSAGPSGVLSEQYF.

This clonotype was detected many times. The rearrangement uses TRBV7-8 and TRBJ2-1; 7 nucleotides align to TRBD2. The germline V gene has CDR1 SGHVS and CDR2 FQNEAQ. The CDR3 is 15 residues long. The V segment lost 0 bases and the J segment 6 bases; nucleotides outside the gene matches: 5. This CDR3 reads CASSLAGGSGNEQFF. CDR3 in DNA: TGTGCCAGCAGCTTAGCGGGGGGGTCGGGCAATGAGCAGTTCTTC.

This clonotype showed up many times. V gene TRBV18 combines with J gene TRBJ2-1, with D perhaps being TRBD1 or TRBD2 (5 bases each). The CDR3 spans 15 residues. Trimming shortened V by 5 bases and J by 6 bases, and 17 bases separated the two germline ends. Germline CDR1 KGHSH, CDR2 LQKENI. CDR3 coding DNA: TGTGCCAGCTCAACGGGCCGGGGAAGGGGCAATGAGCAGTTCTTC. Protein: CASSTGRGRGNEQFF.

This sequence joins TRBV10-2 and TRBJ1-5; the D gene is possibly TRBD1 (5 bases). This CDR3 spans 13 amino acids. Per the germline V gene, CDR1 is WSHSY and CDR2 is SAAADI. Trimming removed 4 bases at V and 6 bases at J, with 10 bases between. CDR3 nucleotide sequence: TGCGCCAGCAGTGTGACAGTTAGTCAGCCCCAGCATTTT. Translating it yields CASSVTVSQPQHF.

The chain carries TRBV4-1 and TRBJ1-2, with 9 bases lining up with TRBD1. The CDR3 has 15 amino acids. Trimming took 2 bases from V and 2 from J; bases not matched to a gene: 3. Germline loops: CDR1 MGHRA, CDR2 YSYEKL. The DNA of the CDR3 is TGCGCCAGCAGCCAATTGGGGACAGGGAACTATGGCTACACCTTC. It encodes CASSQLGTGNYGYTF.

The chain has TRBV12-5 and TRBJ2-1, with a possible D match to TRBD1 (6 bases). Trimming shortened V by 0 bases and J by 7 bases, and 22 bases separated the two germline ends. There are 18 residues in the CDR3. Germline assignment: CDR1 LGHNT and CDR2 FRNRAP. CDR3 nucleotide sequence: TGTGCTAGTGGTTTGGTACTGGGCAGGGGCGGCGGTCGGAATGAGCAGTTCTTC. This gives the protein CASGLVLGRGGGRNEQFF.

This clonotype has just a few counts. The J gene is TRBJ2-7, the V gene TRBV11-2; D ambiguous. CDR3 length: 14 amino acids. Germline-derived CDR1 and CDR2 are SGHAT and FQNNGV. Trimming took off 3 bases at V and 4 bases at J, with 13 bases between the two ends. The CDR3 DNA follows: TGTGCCAGCAGCTTCCGGGTCGGCGGATACGAGCAGTACTTC. Its protein is CASSFRVGGYEQYF.

This clonotype was found once. This may be a read error, as it is one base from a much larger clone. The CDR3 nucleotides read TGTGCCAACATCCTCTCAGGGGGGGCGGGGGAGACCCAGTACTTC. Protein sequence: CANILSGGAGETQYF. The genes are TRBV7-2 and TRBJ2-5; D could derive from TRBD1 or TRBD2 (7 bases each). Germline lookup yields CDR1 SGHTA and CDR2 FQGNSA. This CDR3 is built from 15 residues. V lost 10 bases to trimming and J lost 5 bases, with 23 bases between them.